Listed below are T cell receptor beta chains from one sample, sequenced in a study of shared clonotypes between healthy human individuals. Repertoires were generated with immunoSEQ multiplex PCR, while TCRdb's copy carries only in-frame clones and drops some. The sample contains approximately 440,000 clones, around 77% of which appear only once. The sequenced sample consisted of PBMCs. The receptors derive from a woman between 40 and 55 years old in good health. Some clones in this sample may be carry-over from other donors' samples. The CDR3 runs from the conserved cysteine through the conserved F or W. The D gene is left open where the match is weak. The listing skips clone size in some rows; elsewhere it reads once, few, many or a size class.

CDR3: CAWSPTADYEQYF
DNA: TGTGCCTGGAGCCCCACAGCGGACTACGAGCAGTACTTC
J: TRBJ2-7
size: few
D: -
V: TRBV30

CDR3: CASSPTGVINQPQHF
DNA: TGTGCCAGCTCGCCCACAGGGGTCATCAATCAGCCCCAGCATTTT
J: TRBJ1-5
size: -
D: TRBD1
V: TRBV18

CDR3: CASSSVSGGYGYTF
DNA: TGTGCCAGCAGTTCCGTTTCGGGCGGCTATGGCTACACCTTC
J: TRBJ1-2
size: -
D: -
V: TRBV2

CDR3: CASSVALNTEAFF
DNA: TGTGCCAGCAGCGTAGCTCTGAACACTGAAGCTTTCTTT
J: TRBJ1-1
size: -
D: -
V: TRBV9

CDR3: CASSDPRSSYNEQFF
DNA: TGTGCCAGCAGTGACCCGCGCAGCTCCTACAATGAGCAGTTCTTC
J: TRBJ2-1
size: once
D: -
V: TRBV27

CDR3: CASSPGQGAKNIQYF
DNA: TGTGCCAGCTCACCGGGACAGGGGGCCAAAAACATTCAGTACTTC
J: TRBJ2-4
size: -
D: TRBD1
V: TRBV18

CDR3: CASSPGLAGVAYEQYF
DNA: TGCGCCAGCAGCCCCGGACTAGCGGGCGTCGCCTACGAGCAGTACTTC
J: TRBJ2-7
size: many
D: TRBD2
V: TRBV5-1

CDR3: CSVEGAGDGYTF
DNA: TGCAGCGTTGAAGGGGCAGGGGATGGCTACACCTTC
J: TRBJ1-2
size: -
D: -
V: TRBV29-1

CDR3: CASRGQGNYNEQFF
DNA: TGTGCCAGCAGAGGACAGGGAAATTACAATGAGCAGTTCTTC
J: TRBJ2-1
size: -
D: TRBD1
V: TRBV13

CDR3: CASSLVARSSYNEQFF
DNA: TGTGCCAGCAGCTTAGTTGCGCGAAGCTCCTACAATGAGCAGTTCTTC
J: TRBJ2-1
size: -
D: -
V: TRBV11-2

CDR3: CASSYGLSYNEQFF
DNA: TGTGCCAGCAGTTACGGGCTCTCCTACAATGAGCAGTTCTTC
J: TRBJ2-1
size: -
D: -
V: TRBV9

CDR3: CASSTGTGVNTGELFF
DNA: TGTGCCAGCAGCACCGGGACAGGGGTGAACACCGGGGAGCTGTTTTTT
J: TRBJ2-2
size: -
D: TRBD1
V: TRBV5-6

CDR3: CASSLGGPQETQYF
DNA: TGTGCCAGCAGTTTAGGCGGGCCACAAGAGACCCAGTACTTC
J: TRBJ2-5
size: -
D: -
V: TRBV28

CDR3: CAISDLAGGGGDEQYF
DNA: TGTGCCATCAGTGACCTAGCGGGGGGAGGAGGGGACGAGCAGTACTTC
J: TRBJ2-7
size: -
D: TRBD2
V: TRBV10-3

CDR3: CASSFPGTYSYEQYF
DNA: TGTGCCAGCAGCTTCCCCGGGACCTACTCCTACGAGCAGTACTTC
J: TRBJ2-7
size: -
D: -
V: TRBV11-2

CDR3: CASSVGGNGYEQYF
DNA: TGTGCCAGCAGTGTAGGCGGGAACGGTTACGAGCAGTACTTC
J: TRBJ2-7
size: -
D: -
V: TRBV2

CDR3: CASSPLGGVHSYEQYF
DNA: TGTGCCAGCAGTCCCCTAGGGGGGGTACACTCCTACGAGCAGTACTTC
J: TRBJ2-7
size: once
D: -
V: TRBV28

CDR3: CASSTTVNTEAFF
DNA: TGTGCCAGCAGTACGACAGTTAACACTGAAGCTTTCTTT
J: TRBJ1-1
size: -
D: -
V: TRBV6-1

CDR3: CASSLHGQAEAFF
DNA: TGTGCCAGCAGCTTACACGGACAGGCGGAAGCTTTCTTT
J: TRBJ1-1
size: -
D: TRBD1
V: TRBV7-3

CDR3: CASSQLAEPYEQYF
DNA: TGTGCCAGCAGCCAACTAGCGGAGCCCTACGAGCAGTACTTC
J: TRBJ2-7
size: -
D: TRBD2
V: TRBV27

CDR3: CASSMNRGWFSYEQYF
DNA: TGTGCCAGCAGCATGAACAGGGGGTGGTTCTCCTACGAGCAGTACTTC
J: TRBJ2-7
size: few
D: TRBD1
V: TRBV5-5

CDR3: CASSYMMTGGQFF
DNA: TGTGCCAGCAGTTACATGATGACGGGGGGGCAGTTCTTC
J: TRBJ2-1
size: once
D: TRBD2
V: TRBV6-5

CDR3: CASSQEGDGYTF
DNA: TGTGCCAGCAGCCAAGAGGGAGACGGCTACACCTTC
J: TRBJ1-2
size: -
D: -
V: TRBV5-4

CDR3: CASSLAPDSRVDEQFF
DNA: TGTGCCAGCAGCCTGGCTCCGGACTCCAGAGTCGATGAGCAGTTCTTC
J: TRBJ2-1
size: -
D: -
V: TRBV7-3

CDR3: CASSRLASEQYF
DNA: TGTGCCAGCAGCCGTCTGGCTTCCGAGCAGTACTTC
J: TRBJ2-7
size: -
D: -
V: TRBV5-4

CDR3: CASSRFGTSPYNEQFF
DNA: TGTGCCAGCAGCCGATTCGGGACTAGCCCTTACAATGAGCAGTTCTTC
J: TRBJ2-1
size: few
D: TRBD2
V: TRBV7-2

CDR3: CASSLPQTGAGYGYTF
DNA: TGTGCCAGCAGTTTACCCCAGACAGGGGCGGGCTATGGCTACACCTTC
J: TRBJ1-2
size: -
D: TRBD1
V: TRBV28

CDR3: CASSRDRQTYEQYF
DNA: TGTGCCAGCAGTAGGGACAGGCAAACCTACGAGCAGTACTTC
J: TRBJ2-7
size: -
D: TRBD1
V: TRBV6-1

CDR3: CASSRTGRDEKLFF
DNA: TGTGCCAGCAGCCGAACGGGGAGAGATGAAAAACTGTTTTTT
J: TRBJ1-4
size: many
D: -
V: TRBV11-1

CDR3: CASSPPQGEETQYF
DNA: TGTGCCAGCTCACCACCCCAGGGAGAAGAGACCCAGTACTTC
J: TRBJ2-5
size: -
D: -
V: TRBV18

CDR3: CATCPGTGREQYF
DNA: TGTGCCACCTGTCCCGGGACAGGGCGCGAGCAGTACTTC
J: TRBJ2-7
size: -
D: TRBD1
V: TRBV6-6

CDR3: CASSHGTGNQPQHF
DNA: TGTGCCAGCAGCCACGGGACAGGGAATCAGCCCCAGCATTTT
J: TRBJ1-5
size: -
D: TRBD1
V: TRBV7-9

CDR3: CASSVMSGENTDTQYF
DNA: TGTGCCAGCAGCGTAATGTCGGGAGAGAACACAGATACGCAGTATTTT
J: TRBJ2-3
size: -
D: -
V: TRBV9

CDR3: CATAWTSGMAYNEQFF
DNA: TGTGCCACAGCATGGACTAGCGGGATGGCCTACAATGAGCAGTTCTTC
J: TRBJ2-1
size: -
D: TRBD2
V: TRBV15

CDR3: CAWSEGLEAFF
DNA: TGTGCCTGGAGTGAGGGACTTGAAGCTTTCTTT
J: TRBJ1-1
size: -
D: -
V: TRBV30

CDR3: CASSVRPGDHEQYF
DNA: TGTGCCAGCAGCGTAAGACCCGGGGACCACGAGCAGTACTTC
J: TRBJ2-7
size: -
D: -
V: TRBV9

CDR3: CATSRGRPQETQYF
DNA: TGTGCCACCAGCAGAGGCAGACCACAAGAGACCCAGTACTTC
J: TRBJ2-5
size: -
D: -
V: TRBV15

CDR3: CASSLSGNNQPQHF
DNA: TGTGCCAGCAGTTTATCAGGGAACAATCAGCCCCAGCATTTT
J: TRBJ1-5
size: -
D: -
V: TRBV28

CDR3: CASSLGLAGRSYEQYF
DNA: TGTGCCAGCAGCTTGGGACTAGCGGGACGCTCCTACGAGCAGTACTTC
J: TRBJ2-7
size: -
D: TRBD2
V: TRBV7-9

CDR3: CASSLFLTSGFYNEQFF
DNA: TGTGCCAGCAGTTTATTCCTGACTAGCGGGTTCTACAATGAGCAGTTCTTC
J: TRBJ2-1
size: -
D: TRBD2
V: TRBV27

CDR3: CASRAAGLAVYNEQFF
DNA: TGCGCCAGCAGAGCCGCGGGACTAGCGGTTTACAATGAGCAGTTCTTC
J: TRBJ2-1
size: many
D: TRBD2
V: TRBV4-1

CDR3: CASSLARGSDSYGYTF
DNA: TGTGCCAGCAGCTTAGCCAGAGGTTCCGATTCATATGGCTACACCTTC
J: TRBJ1-2
size: -
D: -
V: TRBV7-9

CDR3: CASSYRREVPNEQFF
DNA: TGTGCCAGCAGTTACAGGCGGGAGGTTCCCAATGAGCAGTTCTTC
J: TRBJ2-1
size: -
D: -
V: TRBV7-5

CDR3: CASSQSRVQNNEQFF
DNA: TGTGCCAGCAGCCAGTCACGGGTCCAGAACAATGAGCAGTTCTTC
J: TRBJ2-1
size: -
D: -
V: TRBV4-2

CDR3: CATSPRGDSYNEKLFF
DNA: TGTGCCACCAGCCCCAGAGGGGACAGCTATAATGAAAAACTGTTTTTT
J: TRBJ1-4
size: -
D: TRBD1
V: TRBV15

CDR3: CAWRDRRNTGELFF
DNA: TGTGCCTGGAGAGACCGGAGGAACACCGGGGAGCTGTTTTTT
J: TRBJ2-2
size: -
D: -
V: TRBV30